This is a list of T cell receptor beta chains from one sample in a study of blood T cell repertoires in COVID-19. Profiling relied on immunoSEQ multiplex PCR, and the TCRdb table lists in-frame clones only, not all of them. The sample holds approximately 230,000 clones, approximately 80% seen once. Sequenced sample: peripheral blood. The receptors derive from a woman of 80 years or more with active or convalescent COVID-19. The CDR3 runs from the conserved cysteine through the conserved F or W. Fields, in order: V gene, J gene, clone size, D gene, CDR3 DNA, CDR3 protein. D genes are given only for firm matches. Clone sizes are given selectively: once, few, many, or a class where the clone is expanded.

TRBV7-2	TRBJ2-5	-	TRBD1	TGTGCCAGCAGCTTAGCCCTCGGGACAGGCCAAGAGACCCAGTACTTC	CASSLALGTGQETQYF
TRBV21-1	TRBJ1-5	-	-	TGTGCCAGCAGCAAAGGTGGGCAGGGCGAGACGAGCAATCAGCCCCAGCATTTT	CASSKGGQGETSNQPQHF
TRBV28	TRBJ1-1	-	-	TGTGCCAGCAGCCCAAGGGGGGGTGGGAACACTGAAGCTTTCTTT	CASSPRGGGNTEAFF
TRBV18	TRBJ1-6	-	TRBD1	TGTGCCAGCTCACCATTTGGGACAGGGGGTTCACCCCTCCACTTT	CASSPFGTGGSPLHF
TRBV6-5	TRBJ2-5	once	TRBD1	TGTGCCAGCAGTTACTTGGGGACAGGGCGGGAAGAGACCCAGTACTTC	CASSYLGTGREETQYF
TRBV7-9	TRBJ1-6	-	TRBD1	TGTGCCAGCAGCTTGACAGGGGGGCGGACCCTCCACTTT	CASSLTGGRTLHF
TRBV28	TRBJ2-7	-	TRBD2	TGTGCCAGCAGTTTGGTAGCGGGACGGAACGAGCAGTACTTC	CASSLVAGRNEQYF
TRBV10-3	TRBJ1-6	-	-	TGTGCCACCCTGGACGGGACTATATATTCACCCCTCCACTTT	CATLDGTIYSPLHF
TRBV27	TRBJ1-2	once	-	TGTGCCAGCAGTTTATCCGTCTATTTCGAGGATGGCTACACCTTC	CASSLSVYFEDGYTF
TRBV18	TRBJ2-2	few	TRBD1	TGTGCCAGCTCACCACCGTCGTCAGGGGGCACCGGGGAGCTGTTTTTT	CASSPPSSGGTGELFF
TRBV19	TRBJ2-3	-	TRBD2	TGTGCCAGTAGTCTCAGCGGGAACACAGATACGCAGTATTTT	CASSLSGNTDTQYF
TRBV18	TRBJ2-4	-	-	TGTGCCAGCTCACCACCTGGTAGTAGGGGTCCAAAGGGAAACATTCAGTACTTC	CASSPPGSRGPKGNIQYF